Listed below are T cell receptor beta chains from one sample, sequenced in a study of T cells after yellow fever vaccination. MiXCR, run by TCRdb on the 5' RACE reads, gives a single entry per CDR3 protein. Of over 45,000 distinct CDR3 sequences listed, around 6.2% are singletons. The material was PBMCs, either bulk or a sorted T-cell subset (CD4+, CD8+, memory, or dextramer-sorted; not recorded which), obtained on the day of the yellow fever booster vaccination. The receptors derive from a man younger than 35 who received the YFV17D yellow fever vaccine. Each CDR3 is given with its conserved first and last residue. Fields, in order: CDR3 length, D gene, J gene, V gene, clone size, CDR3 DNA, CDR3 protein. D genes are given only for firm matches. Not all rows give a size; the values are once, few, many and, for expanded clones, a class.

cdr3_length: 16; d_call: .; j_call: TRBJ1-1; v_call: TRBV4-1; clone_size: .; cdr3_nt: TGCGCCAGCAGCCAAGTCTCTAAGAACGCGAACACTGAAGCTTTCTTT; cdr3_aa: CASSQVSKNANTEAFF
cdr3_length: 12; d_call: .; j_call: TRBJ2-7; v_call: TRBV7-9; clone_size: many; cdr3_nt: TGTGCCAGCAGCTTAAGGAGGCCAGGCTTACACTTC; cdr3_aa: CASSLRRPGLHF
cdr3_length: 15; d_call: TRBD2; j_call: TRBJ2-7; v_call: TRBV6-1; clone_size: few; cdr3_nt: TGTGCCAGCGTTGCGAAGCGGGGGACGGCCTACGAGCAGTACTTC; cdr3_aa: CASVAKRGTAYEQYF
cdr3_length: 14; d_call: TRBD1; j_call: TRBJ1-3; v_call: TRBV29-1; clone_size: many; cdr3_nt: TGCAGCGTAAGAACAGGGGAGCCAGGAAACACCATATATTTT; cdr3_aa: CSVRTGEPGNTIYF
cdr3_length: 16; d_call: .; j_call: TRBJ2-6; v_call: TRBV5-1; clone_size: few; cdr3_nt: TGCGCCAGCAGCTTGGTTGCAGTCTCTGAGGCCAACGTCCTGACTTTC; cdr3_aa: CASSLVAVSEANVLTF
cdr3_length: 15; d_call: .; j_call: TRBJ2-1; v_call: TRBV4-1; clone_size: few; cdr3_nt: TGCGCCAGCAGCCAAGATGGTACGGGGATCTCTGAGCAGTTCTTC; cdr3_aa: CASSQDGTGISEQFF
cdr3_length: 19; d_call: TRBD1; j_call: TRBJ2-1; v_call: TRBV20-1; clone_size: few; cdr3_nt: TGCAGTGCTAGAGATCCCTCTGCCCGGGGGACAGGAGGGGGAAATGAGCAGTTCTTC; cdr3_aa: CSARDPSARGTGGGNEQFF
cdr3_length: 16; d_call: .; j_call: TRBJ2-2; v_call: TRBV4-1; clone_size: .; cdr3_nt: TGCGCCAGCAGCCAACAGTGGGGAAAATCCACCGGGGAGCTGTTTTTT; cdr3_aa: CASSQQWGKSTGELFF
cdr3_length: 12; d_call: .; j_call: TRBJ2-7; v_call: TRBV6-5; clone_size: .; cdr3_nt: TGTGCCAGCAGTGACGGTTCCTACGAGCAGTACTTC; cdr3_aa: CASSDGSYEQYF
cdr3_length: 14; d_call: TRBD1; j_call: TRBJ1-1; v_call: TRBV2; clone_size: few; cdr3_nt: TGTGCCAGCAGTGGACAGGGGGTTGCCACTGAAGCTTTCTTT; cdr3_aa: CASSGQGVATEAFF
cdr3_length: 12; d_call: .; j_call: TRBJ2-5; v_call: TRBV7-6; clone_size: many; cdr3_nt: TGTGCCAGCAGCACAGTTGGGGAAACCCAGTACTTC; cdr3_aa: CASSTVGETQYF
cdr3_length: 16; d_call: TRBD2; j_call: TRBJ2-3; v_call: TRBV6-5; clone_size: many; cdr3_nt: TGTGCCAGCAGTGTCGGGCTAGCGGGGGCCACAGATACGCAGTATTTT; cdr3_aa: CASSVGLAGATDTQYF
cdr3_length: 16; d_call: .; j_call: TRBJ2-1; v_call: TRBV29-1; clone_size: few; cdr3_nt: TGCAGCGTTGTTGGGACGCCGTTAAGCTCCTACAATGAGCAGTTCTTC; cdr3_aa: CSVVGTPLSSYNEQFF
cdr3_length: 16; d_call: .; j_call: TRBJ2-5; v_call: TRBV4-2; clone_size: .; cdr3_nt: TGTGCCAGCAGTCAAGGGGGGATGACCAGACAAGAGACCCAGTACTTC; cdr3_aa: CASSQGGMTRQETQYF
cdr3_length: 13; d_call: .; j_call: TRBJ1-1; v_call: TRBV7-9; clone_size: few; cdr3_nt: TGTGCCAGCAGCGCCTCAGAGAACACTGAAGCTTTCTTT; cdr3_aa: CASSASENTEAFF
cdr3_length: 16; d_call: .; j_call: TRBJ1-5; v_call: TRBV12-2; clone_size: few; cdr3_nt: TGTGCAAGTCGCCATCGACACACTAGAGGCAATCAGCCCCAGCATTTT; cdr3_aa: CASRHRHTRGNQPQHF
cdr3_length: 15; d_call: TRBD2; j_call: TRBJ2-1; v_call: TRBV6-6; clone_size: many; cdr3_nt: TGTGCCAGCAGTTATGGGATAGCGGGGGACAATGAGCAGTTCTTC; cdr3_aa: CASSYGIAGDNEQFF
cdr3_length: 17; d_call: TRBD2; j_call: TRBJ2-7; v_call: TRBV6-2/TRBV6-3; clone_size: few; cdr3_nt: TGTGCCAGCAGTTACTACCCCGGACTAGCTAAAGACTACGAGCAGTACTTC; cdr3_aa: CASSYYPGLAKDYEQYF
cdr3_length: 12; d_call: .; j_call: TRBJ2-3; v_call: TRBV6-2/TRBV6-3; clone_size: few; cdr3_nt: TGTGCCAGCAGGGCAGGGATTGGTACGCAGTATTTT; cdr3_aa: CASRAGIGTQYF
cdr3_length: 16; d_call: .; j_call: TRBJ2-3; v_call: TRBV5-1; clone_size: few; cdr3_nt: TGCGCCAGCAGCCTTAGTTTGTATAGGGTCACAGATACGCAGTATTTT; cdr3_aa: CASSLSLYRVTDTQYF
cdr3_length: 13; d_call: .; j_call: TRBJ1-2; v_call: TRBV7-9; clone_size: medium-sized; cdr3_nt: TGTGCCAGCAGCTTAGCGAACGGGAATGGCTACACCTTC; cdr3_aa: CASSLANGNGYTF
cdr3_length: 16; d_call: TRBD2; j_call: TRBJ2-1; v_call: TRBV5-1; clone_size: few; cdr3_nt: TGCGCCAGCAGCCCCCTAGCGGGGGGGCAGTATAGTGAGCAGTTCTTC; cdr3_aa: CASSPLAGGQYSEQFF
cdr3_length: 13; d_call: .; j_call: TRBJ2-7; v_call: TRBV19; clone_size: few; cdr3_nt: TGTGCCAGTAGTCTTAGGACAAGCTACGAGCAGTACTTC; cdr3_aa: CASSLRTSYEQYF
cdr3_length: 13; d_call: TRBD1; j_call: TRBJ2-7; v_call: TRBV27; clone_size: few; cdr3_nt: TGTGCCAGCTCCAGACAGGGGCCTCACGAGCAGTACTTC; cdr3_aa: CASSRQGPHEQYF
cdr3_length: 15; d_call: .; j_call: TRBJ1-2; v_call: TRBV9; clone_size: many; cdr3_nt: TGTGCCAGCAGCGGCCGACAGTCGTTGGGGTATGGCTACACCTTC; cdr3_aa: CASSGRQSLGYGYTF
cdr3_length: 15; d_call: .; j_call: TRBJ2-1; v_call: TRBV20-1; clone_size: many; cdr3_nt: TGCAGTGCTAGAAAGACCGGGGCCGGGGGAAATGAGCAGTTCTTC; cdr3_aa: CSARKTGAGGNEQFF
cdr3_length: 16; d_call: .; j_call: TRBJ2-5; v_call: TRBV20-1; clone_size: many; cdr3_nt: TGCAGTGCTCGTCTCGGACCGGGACTTACGATGGAGACCCAGTACTTC; cdr3_aa: CSARLGPGLTMETQYF
cdr3_length: 17; d_call: TRBD2; j_call: TRBJ2-3; v_call: TRBV7-9; clone_size: few; cdr3_nt: TGTGCCAGCAGCCGGCCGACTAGCGGGGAGTTTGCAGATACGCAGTATTTT; cdr3_aa: CASSRPTSGEFADTQYF
cdr3_length: 15; d_call: .; j_call: TRBJ1-1; v_call: TRBV5-5; clone_size: .; cdr3_nt: TGTGCCAGCAGCGGTCAAACGGACAGCCACACTGAAGCTTTCTTT; cdr3_aa: CASSGQTDSHTEAFF
cdr3_length: 15; d_call: TRBD1; j_call: TRBJ2-1; v_call: TRBV5-1; clone_size: .; cdr3_nt: TGCGCCAGCAGCTGGGGACAGGGAATGAGCAATGAGCAGTTCTTC; cdr3_aa: CASSWGQGMSNEQFF
cdr3_length: 14; d_call: TRBD2; j_call: TRBJ2-7; v_call: TRBV12-3/TRBV12-4; clone_size: many; cdr3_nt: TGTGCCAGCAGCCCCGGGACTAGTCATGACGAGCAGTACTTC; cdr3_aa: CASSPGTSHDEQYF
cdr3_length: 16; d_call: TRBD1; j_call: TRBJ2-1; v_call: TRBV6-2/TRBV6-3; clone_size: .; cdr3_nt: TGTGCCAGCAGTCAACGTGGGACAGGGGCGAACAATGAGCAGTTCTTC; cdr3_aa: CASSQRGTGANNEQFF
cdr3_length: 16; d_call: TRBD2; j_call: TRBJ2-7; v_call: TRBV12-3/TRBV12-4; clone_size: many; cdr3_nt: TGTGCCAGCAGTCACCAAATAGCGGGGGGCTCCTACGAGCAGTACTTC; cdr3_aa: CASSHQIAGGSYEQYF
cdr3_length: 15; d_call: .; j_call: TRBJ2-2; v_call: TRBV12-5; clone_size: few; cdr3_nt: TGTGCTAGTGGTTCCTGGGACATCGGCACCGGGGAGCTGTTTTTT; cdr3_aa: CASGSWDIGTGELFF
cdr3_length: 15; d_call: TRBD1; j_call: TRBJ1-5; v_call: TRBV9; clone_size: .; cdr3_nt: TGTGCCAGCAGCGTAGGACAGGGTGAGGCTCAGCCCCAGCATTTT; cdr3_aa: CASSVGQGEAQPQHF
cdr3_length: 14; d_call: TRBD1; j_call: TRBJ2-7; v_call: TRBV7-2; clone_size: .; cdr3_nt: TGTGCCAGCAGCCCCGGGACAGCCGGCTACGAGCAGTACTTC; cdr3_aa: CASSPGTAGYEQYF
cdr3_length: 15; d_call: .; j_call: TRBJ2-5; v_call: TRBV7-9; clone_size: few; cdr3_nt: TGTGCCAGCAGCCGCCGGGGGGCAGGGCAAGAGACCCAGTACTTC; cdr3_aa: CASSRRGAGQETQYF
cdr3_length: 13; d_call: .; j_call: TRBJ2-3; v_call: TRBV24-1; clone_size: many; cdr3_nt: TGTGCCACCGGAGGGACGGTCACAGATACGCAGTATTTT; cdr3_aa: CATGGTVTDTQYF
cdr3_length: 16; d_call: .; j_call: TRBJ2-2; v_call: TRBV5-1; clone_size: many; cdr3_nt: TGCGCCAGCAGCCCCTCCGCGTCAGTGAACACCGGGGAGCTGTTTTTT; cdr3_aa: CASSPSASVNTGELFF
cdr3_length: 13; d_call: .; j_call: TRBJ2-1; v_call: TRBV7-7; clone_size: .; cdr3_nt: TGTGCCAGCAGCTTCTTACAGGGAAATGAGCAGTTCTTC; cdr3_aa: CASSFLQGNEQFF
cdr3_length: 15; d_call: .; j_call: TRBJ1-2; v_call: TRBV6-1; clone_size: many; cdr3_nt: TGTGCCAGCAGTGAAATGGGGGGAGCTAACTATGGCTACACCTTC; cdr3_aa: CASSEMGGANYGYTF
cdr3_length: 16; d_call: .; j_call: TRBJ2-5; v_call: TRBV11-3; clone_size: .; cdr3_nt: TGTGCCAGCAGCTTAGGCAGGGGCGAGAGAAAAGAGACCCAGTACTTC; cdr3_aa: CASSLGRGERKETQYF
cdr3_length: 17; d_call: TRBD1; j_call: TRBJ1-3; v_call: TRBV7-2; clone_size: many; cdr3_nt: TGTGCCAGCAGCGCAGGGACAGGGTTAGAATCTGGAAACACCATATATTTT; cdr3_aa: CASSAGTGLESGNTIYF
cdr3_length: 15; d_call: .; j_call: TRBJ1-2; v_call: TRBV6-2/TRBV6-3; clone_size: many; cdr3_nt: TGTGCCAGCAGTTACTCCAGGGACTCTAACTATGGCTACACCTTC; cdr3_aa: CASSYSRDSNYGYTF
cdr3_length: 16; d_call: .; j_call: TRBJ2-7; v_call: TRBV4-3; clone_size: many; cdr3_nt: TGCGCCAGCAGCCAAGATCTCCGGACATCTCTTCCCGAGCAGTACTTC; cdr3_aa: CASSQDLRTSLPEQYF
cdr3_length: 13; d_call: .; j_call: TRBJ2-1; v_call: TRBV5-1; clone_size: many; cdr3_nt: TGCGCCAGCAGCTTGGCTGGGTTCCATGAGCAGTTCTTC; cdr3_aa: CASSLAGFHEQFF
cdr3_length: 17; d_call: TRBD2; j_call: TRBJ2-3; v_call: TRBV4-1; clone_size: .; cdr3_nt: TGCGCCAGCAGCCAAGACCCGGCGGGGGTAAACACAGATACGCAGTATTTT; cdr3_aa: CASSQDPAGVNTDTQYF
cdr3_length: 14; d_call: .; j_call: TRBJ1-2; v_call: TRBV7-9; clone_size: .; cdr3_nt: TGTGCCAGCAGCTCTTGGACCGAGAACTATGGCTACACCTTC; cdr3_aa: CASSSWTENYGYTF
cdr3_length: 13; d_call: .; j_call: TRBJ1-1; v_call: TRBV5-1; clone_size: .; cdr3_nt: TGCGCCAGCAGCTTTACAAGGAACACTGAAGCTTTCTTT; cdr3_aa: CASSFTRNTEAFF
cdr3_length: 13; d_call: TRBD1; j_call: TRBJ2-5; v_call: TRBV28; clone_size: .; cdr3_nt: TGTGCCAGCCTACAGGGGCCGTGGGAGACCCAGTACTTC; cdr3_aa: CASLQGPWETQYF